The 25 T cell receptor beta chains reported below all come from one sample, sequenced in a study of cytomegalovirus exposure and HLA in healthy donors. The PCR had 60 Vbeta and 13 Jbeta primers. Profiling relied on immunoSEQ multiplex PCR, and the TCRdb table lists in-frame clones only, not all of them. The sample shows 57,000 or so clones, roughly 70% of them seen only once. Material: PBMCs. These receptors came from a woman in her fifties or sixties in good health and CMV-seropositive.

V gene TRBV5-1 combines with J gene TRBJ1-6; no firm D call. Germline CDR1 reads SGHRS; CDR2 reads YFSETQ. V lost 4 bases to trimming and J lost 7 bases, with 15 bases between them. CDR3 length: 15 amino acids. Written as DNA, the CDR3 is TGCGCCAGCAGCCCCATACAGATAGGAAATTCACCCCTCCACTTT. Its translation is CASSPIQIGNSPLHF.

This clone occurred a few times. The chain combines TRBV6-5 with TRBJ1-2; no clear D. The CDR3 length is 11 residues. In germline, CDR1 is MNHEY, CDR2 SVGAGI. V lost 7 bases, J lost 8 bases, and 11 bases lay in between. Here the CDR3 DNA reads TGTGCCAGCACCGTCTCCGGGGGCTACACCTTC. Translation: CASTVSGGYTF.

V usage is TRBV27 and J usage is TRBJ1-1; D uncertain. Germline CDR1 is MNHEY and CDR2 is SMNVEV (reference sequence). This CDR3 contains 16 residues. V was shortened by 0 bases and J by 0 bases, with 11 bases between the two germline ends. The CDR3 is CASSLSMGSMNTEAFF. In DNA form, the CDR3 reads TGTGCCAGCAGTTTATCGATGGGCAGTATGAACACTGAAGCTTTCTTT.

This chain's CDR3 is CANDTTAEAFF. The CDR3 DNA sequence: TGCGCCAACGACACAACTGCTGAAGCTTTCTTT. This chain uses TRBV10-1 with TRBJ1-1; D unclear. In germline, CDR1 is WNHNN, CDR2 SYGVQD (reference sequence). The CDR3 is made up of 11 amino acids. V lost 10 bases to trimming and J lost 6 bases, with 12 bases between them.

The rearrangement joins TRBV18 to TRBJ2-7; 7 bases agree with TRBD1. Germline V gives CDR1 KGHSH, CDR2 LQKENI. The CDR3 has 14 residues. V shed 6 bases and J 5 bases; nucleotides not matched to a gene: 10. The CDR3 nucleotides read TGTGCCAGCTCCTTTTTGACAGGGTCGGACGAGCAGTACTTC. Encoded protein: CASSFLTGSDEQYF.

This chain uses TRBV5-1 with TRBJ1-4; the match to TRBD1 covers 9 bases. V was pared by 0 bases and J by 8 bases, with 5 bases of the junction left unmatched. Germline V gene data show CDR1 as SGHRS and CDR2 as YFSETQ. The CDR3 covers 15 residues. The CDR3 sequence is CASSLGDRAGEKLFF. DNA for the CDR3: TGCGCCAGCAGCTTGGGGGACAGGGCTGGGGAAAAACTGTTTTTT.

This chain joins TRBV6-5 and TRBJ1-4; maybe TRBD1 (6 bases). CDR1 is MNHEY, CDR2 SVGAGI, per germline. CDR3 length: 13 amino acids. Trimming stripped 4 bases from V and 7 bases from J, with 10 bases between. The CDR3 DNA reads TGTGCCAGCAGTTCAGGGGAAGTTGAAAAACTGTTTTTT. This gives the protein CASSSGEVEKLFF.

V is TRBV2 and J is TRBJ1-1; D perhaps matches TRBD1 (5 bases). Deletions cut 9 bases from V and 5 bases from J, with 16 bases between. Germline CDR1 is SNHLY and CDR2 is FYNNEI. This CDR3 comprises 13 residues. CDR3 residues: CASERGGDTEAFF. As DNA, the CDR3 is TGTGCCAGTGAGAGGGGAGGGGATACTGAAGCTTTCTTT.

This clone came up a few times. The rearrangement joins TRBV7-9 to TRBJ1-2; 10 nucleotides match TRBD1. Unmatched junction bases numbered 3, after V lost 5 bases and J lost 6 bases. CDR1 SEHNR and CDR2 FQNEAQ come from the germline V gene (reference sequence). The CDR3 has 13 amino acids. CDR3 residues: CASSGGTGDGYTF. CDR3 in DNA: TGTGCCAGCAGCGGGGGGACAGGGGATGGCTACACCTTC.

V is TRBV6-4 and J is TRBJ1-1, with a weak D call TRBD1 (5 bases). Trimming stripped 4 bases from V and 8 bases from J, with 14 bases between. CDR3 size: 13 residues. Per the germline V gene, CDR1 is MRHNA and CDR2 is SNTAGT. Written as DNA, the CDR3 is TGTGCCAGCAGTGTTGAAGAACGGGGGGAAGCTTTCTTT. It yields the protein CASSVEERGEAFF.

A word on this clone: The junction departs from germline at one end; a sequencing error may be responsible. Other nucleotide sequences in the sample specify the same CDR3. The CDR3 reads CASSSPTGGSTEAFF. As DNA, the CDR3 is TGTGCCAGCAGCTCGCCTACAGGGGGTTCCACTGAAGCTTTCTTC. The rearrangement joins TRBV9 to TRBJ1-1; TRBD1 aligns across 8 bases. Germline assignment: CDR1 SGDLS and CDR2 YYNGEE. The CDR3 has 15 residues.

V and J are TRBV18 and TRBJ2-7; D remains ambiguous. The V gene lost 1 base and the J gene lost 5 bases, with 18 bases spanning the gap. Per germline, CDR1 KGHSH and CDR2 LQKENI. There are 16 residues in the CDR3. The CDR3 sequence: CASSPLSIHARDEQYF. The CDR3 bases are TGTGCCAGCTCACCACTAAGTATCCACGCCCGAGACGAGCAGTACTTC.

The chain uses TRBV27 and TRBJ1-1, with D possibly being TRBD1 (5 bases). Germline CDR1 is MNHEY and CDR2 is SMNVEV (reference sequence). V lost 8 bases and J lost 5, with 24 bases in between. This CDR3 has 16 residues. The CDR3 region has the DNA TGTGCCAGCGCCCCCCTGGGCAGGGCTGTGGGAACTGAAGCTTTCTTT. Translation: CASAPLGRAVGTEAFF.

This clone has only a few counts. CDR3 region: CASSLTGVAYNSPLHF. CDR3 in DNA: TGTGCCAGCAGCTTGACAGGGGTGGCCTATAATTCACCCCTCCACTTT. V gene TRBV7-8 combines with J gene TRBJ1-6; 8 bases agree with TRBD1. Germline CDR1 and CDR2: SGHVS and FQNEAQ. This CDR3 has 16 amino acids. Trimming removed 3 bases from V and 2 bases from J; junction bases left unmatched: 3.

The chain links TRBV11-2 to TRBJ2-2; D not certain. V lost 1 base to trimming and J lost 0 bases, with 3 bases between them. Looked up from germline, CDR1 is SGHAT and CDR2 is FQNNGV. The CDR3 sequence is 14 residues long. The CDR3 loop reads CASSLAANTGELFF. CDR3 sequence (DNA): TGTGCCAGCAGCTTAGCGGCGAACACCGGGGAGCTGTTTTTT. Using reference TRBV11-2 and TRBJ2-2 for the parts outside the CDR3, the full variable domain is EAGVAQSPRYKIIEKRQSVAFWCNPISGHATLYWYQQILGQGPKLLIQFQNNGVVDDSQLPKDRFSAERLKGVDSTLKIQPAKLEDSAVYLCASSLAANTGELFFGEGSRLTVL.

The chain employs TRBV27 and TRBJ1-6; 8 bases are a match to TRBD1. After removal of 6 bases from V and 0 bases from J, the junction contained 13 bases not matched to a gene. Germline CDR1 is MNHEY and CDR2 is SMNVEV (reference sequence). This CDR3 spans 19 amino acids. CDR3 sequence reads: CASSPHPGQAISYNSPLHF. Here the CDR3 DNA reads TGTGCCAGCAGCCCACATCCGGGACAGGCGATCTCCTATAATTCACCCCTCCACTTT.

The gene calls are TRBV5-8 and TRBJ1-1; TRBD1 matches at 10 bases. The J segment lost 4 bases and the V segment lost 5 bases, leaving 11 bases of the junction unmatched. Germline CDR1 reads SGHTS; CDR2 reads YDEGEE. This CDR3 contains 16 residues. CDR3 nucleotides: TGTGCCAGCAGATCCGGGACAGGGGTAGTGAGCACTGAAGCTTTCTTT. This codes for CASRSGTGVVSTEAFF.

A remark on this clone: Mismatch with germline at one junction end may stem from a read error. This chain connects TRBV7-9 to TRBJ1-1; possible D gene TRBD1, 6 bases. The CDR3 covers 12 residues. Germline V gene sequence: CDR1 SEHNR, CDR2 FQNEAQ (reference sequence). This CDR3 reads CSSSRGNTEAFF. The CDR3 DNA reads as TGTTCCAGCAGCAGGGGGAACACTGAAGCTTTCTTT.

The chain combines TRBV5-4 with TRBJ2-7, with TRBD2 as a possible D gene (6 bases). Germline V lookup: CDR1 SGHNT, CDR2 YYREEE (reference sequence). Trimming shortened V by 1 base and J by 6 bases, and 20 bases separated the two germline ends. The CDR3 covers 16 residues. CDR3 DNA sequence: TGTGCCAGCAGCTTGCAGGTTGGTACTAGCAATAGCGAGCAGTACTTC. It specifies CASSLQVGTSNSEQYF. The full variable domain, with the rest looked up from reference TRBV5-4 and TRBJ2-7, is ETGVTQSPTHLIKTRGQQVTLRCSSQSGHNTVSWYQQALGQGPQFIFQYYREEENGRGNFPPRFSGLQFPNYSSELNVNALELDDSALYLCASSLQVGTSNSEQYFGPGTRLTVT.

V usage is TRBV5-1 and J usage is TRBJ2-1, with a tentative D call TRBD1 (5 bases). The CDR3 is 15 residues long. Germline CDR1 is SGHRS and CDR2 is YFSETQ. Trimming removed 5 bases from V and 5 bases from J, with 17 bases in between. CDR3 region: CASRETDRRHNEQFF. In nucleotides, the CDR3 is TGCGCCAGCAGGGAGACAGACCGTCGCCACAATGAGCAGTTCTTC.

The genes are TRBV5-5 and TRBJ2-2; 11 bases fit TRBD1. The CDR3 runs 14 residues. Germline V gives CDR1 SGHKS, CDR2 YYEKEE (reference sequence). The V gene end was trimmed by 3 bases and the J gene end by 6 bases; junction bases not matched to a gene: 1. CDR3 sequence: CASSWGQGAGELFF. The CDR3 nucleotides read TGTGCCAGCAGCTGGGGACAGGGGGCCGGGGAGCTGTTTTTT.

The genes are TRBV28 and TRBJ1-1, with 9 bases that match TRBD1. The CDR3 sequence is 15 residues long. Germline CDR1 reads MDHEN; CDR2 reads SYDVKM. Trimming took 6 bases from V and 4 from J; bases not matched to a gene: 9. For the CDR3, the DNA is TGTGCCAGCAGAACCGAGGGACAGGGCGGCACTGAAGCTTTCTTT. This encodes CASRTEGQGGTEAFF.

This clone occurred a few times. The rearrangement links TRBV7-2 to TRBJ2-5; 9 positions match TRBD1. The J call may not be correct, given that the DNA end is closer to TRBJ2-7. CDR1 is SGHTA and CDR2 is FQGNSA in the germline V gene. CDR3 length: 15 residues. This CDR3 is CASSLAGTGSYEQYF. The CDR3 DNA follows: TGTGCCAGCAGCTTAGCCGGGACAGGGTCGTACGAGCAGTACTTC.

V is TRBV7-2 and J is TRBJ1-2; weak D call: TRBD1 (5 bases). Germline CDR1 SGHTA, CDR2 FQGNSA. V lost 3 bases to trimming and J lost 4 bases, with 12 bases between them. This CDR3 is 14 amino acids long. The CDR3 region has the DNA TGTGCCAGCAGCTTCATGGGGGGAGGCTATGGCTACACCTTC. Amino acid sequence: CASSFMGGGYGYTF.

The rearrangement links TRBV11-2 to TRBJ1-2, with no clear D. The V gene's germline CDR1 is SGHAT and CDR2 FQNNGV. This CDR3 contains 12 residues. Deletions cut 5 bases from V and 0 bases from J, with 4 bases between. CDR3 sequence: CASSISNYGYTF. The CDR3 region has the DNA TGTGCCAGCAGCATCTCTAACTATGGCTACACCTTC.